The next 10 T cell receptor beta chains were all read from a single sample in a study of beta chain features in type 1 diabetes. Findings and limits, study-wide: TCRB CDR3 length was moderately but significantly reduced in all four CD4+ subsets of Type 1 diabetes patients.

Isolated RNA was reverse transcribed in full, so expressed TCRB transcripts were sequenced. TCRdb keeps only in-frame clones here, not all; method: immunoSEQ multiplex PCR. The sample lists around 250,000 clones, approximately 13% seen once, with about 0.019% in the top ten. These TCRs' antigens remain unknown. The specimen sequenced was naive CD4+ T cells from blood. These receptors all come from a man aged 25-45 years with type 1 diabetes.

Only a few counts were recorded for this clone. The rearrangement joins TRBV30 to TRBJ1-2; a weak D match, TRBD1 (6 bases). The V and J ends lost 5 bases and 8 bases respectively, with 21 bases between them. The CDR3 has 14 amino acids. CDR1 and CDR2 from the germline V gene are GTSNPN and SVGIG (reference sequence). CDR3 bases: TGTGCCTGGGACTTACAGGGCTCCGGGAGGGGCTACACCTTC. It translates to CAWDLQGSGRGYTF.

This clone was found a few times. The chain uses TRBV30 and TRBJ1-1; 7 bases are shared with TRBD1. The CDR3 totals 13 residues. Germline CDR1 GTSNPN, CDR2 SVGIG (reference sequence). The junction had 6 bases not matched to a gene; V was cut back by 3 bases and J by 5 bases. CDR3 sequence reads: CAWRRGQSTEAFF. In DNA, the CDR3 is TGTGCCTGGAGACGGGGACAGTCAACTGAAGCTTTCTTT.

The V and J genes are TRBV7-9 and TRBJ2-5; 8 bases align to TRBD2. After removal of 5 bases from V and 4 bases from J, the junction contained 9 bases not matched to a gene. Looked up from germline, CDR1 is SEHNR and CDR2 is FQNEAQ (reference sequence). This CDR3 is built from 15 residues. CDR3 region: CASSPPGAGGETQYF. The CDR3 bases are TGTGCCAGCAGCCCCCCAGGGGCGGGAGGAGAGACCCAGTACTTC.

The rearrangement joins TRBV30 to TRBJ1-5; tentative D call: TRBD1 (6 bases). This CDR3 has 13 amino acids. With 5 bases removed from V and 5 bases from J, the gap between germline ends came to 13 bases. The V gene's germline CDR1 is GTSNPN and CDR2 SVGIG (reference sequence). CDR3 sequence (DNA): TGTGCCTGGTCATTGGGGGGGCATCAGCCCCAGCATTTT. This encodes CAWSLGGHQPQHF.

In this sample, this clone turned up a few times. V gene TRBV18 combines with J gene TRBJ2-7; TRBD1 might be the D (6 bases). V lost 6 bases to trimming and J lost 5 bases, with 14 bases between them. The CDR3 runs 13 residues. Germline CDR1 reads KGHSH; CDR2 reads LQKENI. CDR3 sequence reads: CASSHTGKNEQYF. CDR3 coding DNA: TGTGCCAGCTCGCATACAGGGAAGAACGAGCAGTACTTC. Full variable domain (remainder filled in from reference TRBV18 and TRBJ2-7): NAGVMQNPRHLVRRRGQEARLRCSPMKGHSHVYWYRQLPEEGLKFMVYLQKENIIDESGMPKERFSAEFPKEGPSILRIQQVVRGDSAAYFCASSHTGKNEQYFGPGTRLTVT.

The chain couples TRBV18 to TRBJ2-3; D gene ambiguous. The germline V gene encodes CDR1 KGHSH and CDR2 LQKENI. This CDR3 has 13 amino acids. The V gene lost 3 bases and the J gene lost 5 bases, with 9 bases spanning the gap. DNA for the CDR3: TGTGCCAGCTCACCTCTCCAGGTAGATACGCAGTATTTT. This sequence encodes CASSPLQVDTQYF.

The chain uses TRBV5-4 and TRBJ1-2, with a tentative D call TRBD1 (5 bases). The V gene's germline CDR1 is SGHNT and CDR2 YYREEE (reference sequence). V dropped 4 bases and J dropped 5 bases, with 12 bases sitting between them. CDR3 length equals 13 residues. The CDR3 nucleotides are TGTGCCAGCAGCGCGACGGGGGAGTATGGCTACACCTTC. Protein product: CASSATGEYGYTF.

This clone was found a few times. The chain employs TRBV10-3 and TRBJ2-2, with a tentative D call TRBD1 (6 bases). This CDR3 region has 18 residues. V lost 7 bases, J lost 4 bases, and 25 bases lay in between. Germline V gene sequence: CDR1 ENHRY, CDR2 SYGVKD. The CDR3 nucleotides read TGTGCCATCACGAGGACAGACCCGGTGGGTCGAAGCACCGGGGAGCTGTTTTTT. Translation gives CAITRTDPVGRSTGELFF.

The chain links TRBV6-5 to TRBJ2-4; no definite D call. Trimming removed 6 bases at V and 1 base at J, with 13 bases between. This CDR3 comprises 15 residues. CDR1 and CDR2 (germline): MNHEY, SVGAGI. CDR3 sequence reads: CASSPVSPAKNIQYF. Written as DNA, the CDR3 is TGTGCCAGCAGCCCCGTTTCCCCTGCCAAAAACATTCAGTACTTC.

The CDR3 loop reads CASSLDSFSANSPLHF. The CDR3 DNA is TGTGCCAGCAGCTTAGACAGTTTCTCAGCTAATTCACCCCTCCACTTT. This chain joins TRBV7-6 and TRBJ1-6; D is unresolved. Germline V gene sequence: CDR1 SGHVS, CDR2 FNYEAQ. V shed 1 base and J shed 6 bases, with 13 bases lying between them. The CDR3 has 16 amino acids.